The source of this TCR beta chain is a study of blood T cell repertoires in COVID-19. Using immunoSEQ multiplex PCR, the repertoire was profiled, and TCRdb retains in-frame clones only, with some absent. The sample yields 110,000 or so clones, more than 60% seen once. The CDR3 covers 18 residues. The V gene's germline CDR1 is SEHNR and CDR2 FQNEAQ (reference sequence). With V trimmed by 5 bases and J by 0 bases, 13 bases remained unmatched. Sequenced: peripheral blood. The V and J genes are TRBV7-9 and TRBJ2-5; 9 nucleotides align to TRBD2. The clonotype comes from a man aged 65-85 years with acute or convalescent COVID-19. For the CDR3, the DNA is TGTGCCAGCAGCCCAGGGCGGCTAGCGGGGAAGTACCAAGAGACCCAGTACTTC. Its protein product is CASSPGRLAGKYQETQYF.